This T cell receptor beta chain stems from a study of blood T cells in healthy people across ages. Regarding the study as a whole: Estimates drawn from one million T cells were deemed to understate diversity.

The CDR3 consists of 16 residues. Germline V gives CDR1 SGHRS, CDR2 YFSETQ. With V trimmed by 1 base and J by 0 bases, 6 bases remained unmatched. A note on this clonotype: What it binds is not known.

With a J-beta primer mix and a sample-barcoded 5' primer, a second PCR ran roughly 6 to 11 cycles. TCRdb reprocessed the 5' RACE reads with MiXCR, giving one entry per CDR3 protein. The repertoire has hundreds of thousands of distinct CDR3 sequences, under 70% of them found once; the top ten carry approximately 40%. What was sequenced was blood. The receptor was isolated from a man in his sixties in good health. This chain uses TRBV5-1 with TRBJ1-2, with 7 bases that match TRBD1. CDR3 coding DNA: TGCGCCAGCAGCTTGTTCGGCGGGACAGCTAACTATGGCTACACCTTC. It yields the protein CASSLFGGTANYGYTF.